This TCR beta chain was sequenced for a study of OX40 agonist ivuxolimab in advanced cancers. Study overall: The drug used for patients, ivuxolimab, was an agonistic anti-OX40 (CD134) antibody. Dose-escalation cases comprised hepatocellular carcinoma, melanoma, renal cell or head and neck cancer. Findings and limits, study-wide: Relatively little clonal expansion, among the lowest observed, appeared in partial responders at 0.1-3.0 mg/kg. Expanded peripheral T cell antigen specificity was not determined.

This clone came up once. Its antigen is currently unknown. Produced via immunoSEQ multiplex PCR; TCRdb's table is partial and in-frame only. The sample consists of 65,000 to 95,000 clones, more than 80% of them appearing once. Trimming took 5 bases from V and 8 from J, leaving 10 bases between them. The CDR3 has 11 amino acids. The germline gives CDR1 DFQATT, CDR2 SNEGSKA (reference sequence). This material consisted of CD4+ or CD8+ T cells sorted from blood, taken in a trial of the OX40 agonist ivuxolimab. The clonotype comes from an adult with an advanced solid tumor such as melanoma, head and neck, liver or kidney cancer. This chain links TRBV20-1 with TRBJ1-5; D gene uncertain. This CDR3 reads CSALSNEPQHF. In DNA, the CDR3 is TGCAGTGCTTTAAGCAACGAGCCCCAGCATTTT.